This entry concerns a single TCR beta chain. This CDR3 contains 15 residues. The germline V gene encodes CDR1 MNHEY and CDR2 SMNVEV (reference sequence). The J segment lost 5 bases and the V segment lost 8 bases, leaving 9 bases of the junction unmatched. A second PCR of about 7 to 12 cycles used a sample-barcoded 5' primer and a J-beta primer mix. A single record per CDR3 protein comes from TCRdb applying MiXCR to the 5' RACE reads. The table records around 870,000 distinct CDR3 sequences, 29% of them present only once. The source of the sample is a study of blood T cells in healthy people across ages.

V and J are TRBV27 and TRBJ1-5; 10 nucleotides match TRBD1. This clonotype originated in a woman of 80 years or more in good health. Sequenced material: blood. The CDR3 DNA reads as TGTGCCAGCGCCCAGGGGACAGGGGAATATCAGCCCCAGCATTTT. This codes for CASAQGTGEYQPQHF.